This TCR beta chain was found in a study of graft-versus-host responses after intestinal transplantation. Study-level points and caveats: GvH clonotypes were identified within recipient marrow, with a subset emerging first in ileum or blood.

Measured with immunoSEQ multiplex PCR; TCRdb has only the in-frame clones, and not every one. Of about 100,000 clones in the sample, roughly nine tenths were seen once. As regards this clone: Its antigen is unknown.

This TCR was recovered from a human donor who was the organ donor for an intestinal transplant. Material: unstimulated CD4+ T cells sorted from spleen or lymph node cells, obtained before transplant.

DNA of the CDR3: TGTGCCAGCAGTGCAGGACGGAATAGCAATCAGCCCCAGCATTTT. Protein product: CASSAGRNSNQPQHF. The genes are TRBV27 and TRBJ1-5; D ambiguous. Per germline, CDR1 MNHEY and CDR2 SMNVEV (reference sequence). V was cut by 5 bases and J by 0 bases, with 11 bases left in between. This CDR3 has 15 residues.